These 17 T cell receptor beta chains share one sample of origin, sequenced in a study of shared clonotypes between healthy human individuals. The method was immunoSEQ multiplex PCR; TCRdb's version includes in-frame clones alone and lacks a portion of them. The sample yields fewer than 600,000 clones, around three quarters seen once. Sequencing was performed on PBMCs. These receptor sequences come from a woman aged 40 to 50 in good health. Some clones in this sample may be carry-over from other donors' samples.

The chain carries TRBV7-9 and TRBJ2-1, with 9 bases aligning to TRBD2. V shed 5 bases, J shed 5 bases, and the junction held 7 bases outside the gene matches. This CDR3 has 15 amino acids. In germline, CDR1 is SEHNR, CDR2 FQNEAQ (reference sequence). This chain's CDR3 is CASSLSGSSHNEQFF. In DNA form, the CDR3 reads TGTGCCAGCAGCCTTAGCGGGAGTTCCCACAATGAGCAGTTCTTC.

The chain joins TRBV7-2 to TRBJ2-1, with 11 nucleotides matching TRBD2. The CDR3 is 14 residues long. V lost 5 bases and J lost 8; bases outside the gene matches: 5. The germline V gene has CDR1 SGHTA and CDR2 FQGNSA. The CDR3 spells CASSLTSGSYEQFF. In DNA, the CDR3 is TGTGCCAGCAGCCTCACTAGCGGGAGCTATGAGCAGTTCTTC.

CDR3 amino acids: CASSHGRTHKGTEAFF. CDR3 bases: TGCGCCAGCAGCCATGGGCGGACACATAAGGGCACTGAAGCTTTCTTT. The chain links TRBV4-1 to TRBJ1-1; weak D call: TRBD1 (5 bases). Per the germline V gene, CDR1 is MGHRA and CDR2 is YSYEKL. V was shortened by 3 bases and J by 4 bases, with 18 bases between the two germline ends. The CDR3 loop spans 16 amino acids.

The gene calls are TRBV12-5 and TRBJ2-3; 7 bases align to TRBD2. V lost 1 base to trimming and J lost 0 bases; unmatched junction nucleotides: 4. This CDR3 comprises 16 residues. CDR1 is LGHNT, CDR2 FRNRAP, per germline. The CDR3, as DNA: TGTGCTAGTGGTTTGGAAGGCGGGGGTAGCACAGATACGCAGTATTTT. This encodes CASGLEGGGSTDTQYF.

This chain uses TRBV6-1 with TRBJ2-2; 8 bases are shared with TRBD2. Germline V gives CDR1 MNHNS, CDR2 SASEGT. This CDR3 is built from 16 residues. V lost 0 bases, J lost 7 bases, and 7 bases stayed unmatched. This CDR3 is CASSEAGLAGVGELFF. The CDR3, as DNA: TGTGCCAGCAGTGAAGCAGGGCTAGCGGGCGTCGGGGAGCTGTTTTTT.

The V call is TRBV11-2, the J call TRBJ1-2; no firm D call. Germline CDR1 SGHAT, CDR2 FQNNGV. CDR3 length: 14 residues. V shed 5 bases and J shed 2 bases, with 12 bases lying between them. Written as DNA, the CDR3 is TGTGCCAGCAGCCACGGGATACAGAACTATGGCTACACCTTC. Protein product: CASSHGIQNYGYTF.

The J gene is TRBJ1-3, the V gene TRBV18; D gene uncertain. V dropped 4 bases and J dropped 0 bases, with 16 bases sitting between them. The CDR3 has 17 amino acids. Germline V gene lookup returns CDR1 KGHSH and CDR2 LQKENI. CDR3 region: CASSQTSLRLSGNTIYF. CDR3 sequence (DNA): TGTGCCAGCTCACAAACTAGCCTGCGGCTCTCTGGAAACACCATATATTTT.

About this clone itself: A far larger clone is only one base removed, so a read error is likely. The chain carries TRBV29-1 and TRBJ1-2; D gene ambiguous. This CDR3 is built from 11 residues. Trimming shortened V by 7 bases and J by 6 bases, and 12 bases separated the two germline ends. Per germline, CDR1 SQVTM and CDR2 ANQGSEA. CDR3 DNA: TGCAGCGAGTCCTCAAACAATGGCTACACCTTC. It specifies CSESSNNGYTF.

The rearrangement links TRBV5-1 to TRBJ2-7; tentative D call: TRBD1 (6 bases). Germline CDR1 and CDR2: SGHRS and YFSETQ. The CDR3 contains 13 residues. The ends were cut back, 4 bases at V and 7 bases at J, with 15 bases in the middle. Here the CDR3 reads CASSLRFQGEQYF. In nucleotides, the CDR3 is TGCGCCAGCAGCCTCCGGTTCCAGGGGGAGCAGTACTTC.

The rearrangement links TRBV30 to TRBJ1-4; TRBD1 is a possible D gene (6 bases). This CDR3 has 12 amino acids. Germline V lookup: CDR1 GTSNPN, CDR2 SVGIG (reference sequence). Trimming stripped 0 bases from V and 12 bases from J, with 11 bases between. Here the CDR3 reads CAWSVVPGELFF. The CDR3 DNA sequence: TGTGCCTGGAGTGTCGTACCAGGGGAACTGTTTTTT.

The genes are TRBV25-1 and TRBJ2-5; 14 bases match TRBD2. Germline V gene lookup returns CDR1 MGHDK and CDR2 SYGVNS. J lost 2 bases, V lost 0 bases, and 2 bases had no gene match. The CDR3 spans 17 residues. The CDR3 reads CASSEYRTSGGQETQYF. CDR3 sequence (DNA): TGTGCCAGCAGTGAATACCGGACTAGCGGGGGGCAAGAGACCCAGTACTTC. The complete variable domain, with remaining parts taken from reference TRBV25-1 and TRBJ2-5, reads EADIYQTPRYLVIGTGKKITLECSQTMGHDKMYWYQQDPGMELHLIHYSYGVNSTEKGDLSSESTVSRIRTEHFPLTLESARPSHTSQYLCASSEYRTSGGQETQYFGPGTRLLVL.

On this clone itself: Being one base from a much bigger clone, this may be a read error. CDR3 loop: CASSSTYEQYF. The CDR3 nucleotides are TGTGCCAGCAGCTCCACCTACGAGCAGTACTTC. V usage is TRBV11-3 and J usage is TRBJ2-7, with unresolved D. The length of the CDR3 is 11 residues. Trimming removed 4 bases from V and 2 bases from J, with 3 bases in between. Germline V gene lookup returns CDR1 SGHNT and CDR2 YENEEA.

This rearrangement joins TRBV6-5 to TRBJ2-5; 8 bases match TRBD1. The germline V gene has CDR1 MNHEY and CDR2 SVGAGI. V lost 0 bases to trimming and J lost 11 bases; unmatched junction nucleotides: 11. The CDR3 runs to 15 residues. The CDR3: CASSYSGTGLREQYF. Written as DNA, the CDR3 is TGTGCCAGCAGTTACTCCGGGACAGGACTTAGGGAGCAGTACTTC.

V and J are TRBV5-1 and TRBJ2-5, with 8 bases that match TRBD1. The V and J ends lost 4 bases and 1 base, in that order; junction bases with no gene match: 3. Germline V gives CDR1 SGHRS, CDR2 YFSETQ. CDR3 length: 14 residues. The CDR3 DNA sequence: TGCGCCAGCAGCCGTCAGGGGGCCCAAGAGACCCAGTACTTC. Its translation is CASSRQGAQETQYF.

V is TRBV10-2 and J is TRBJ1-1; D is undetermined. This CDR3 spans 11 amino acids. The V gene lost 3 bases and the J gene lost 7 bases, with 6 bases spanning the gap. Germline V gene lookup returns CDR1 WSHSY and CDR2 SAAADI. The CDR3 region is CASSDRGEAFF. CDR3 nucleotide sequence: TGCGCCAGCAGTGACCGGGGTGAAGCTTTCTTT.

There are a few counts of this clone. The gene calls are TRBV4-1 and TRBJ1-1; D might be TRBD1 (5 bases). V gave up 0 bases and J gave up 1 base, with 15 bases separating them. Germline loops: CDR1 MGHRA, CDR2 YSYEKL. This CDR3 spans 17 amino acids. The CDR3 here is CASSQDYTGGWNTEAFF. The CDR3 DNA reads TGCGCCAGCAGCCAAGACTATACAGGAGGATGGAACACTGAAGCTTTCTTT.

The V gene is TRBV28, the J gene TRBJ2-1; 13 bases map to TRBD2. Trimming at V came to 8 bases and at J to 5 bases, leaving 6 bases not matched to a gene. Germline CDR1 is MDHEN and CDR2 is SYDVKM. The CDR3 has 15 residues. DNA of the CDR3: TGTGCCAGCGCTCCGGGACTAGCGGGAAACAATGAGCAGTTCTTC. It specifies CASAPGLAGNNEQFF.